These 22 T cell receptor beta chains share one sample of origin, sequenced in a study of T cell repertoires in cytomegalovirus infection. TCRdb ran MiXCR on the reads and lists one entry per CDR3 protein. The table has 750,000 to 950,000 distinct CDR3 sequences, 25% to 30% seen once; the top ten hold less than 15%. Their target antigens are unknown. The sequencing used cultured CD8+ T cells from PBMCs, collected from culture after CMV antigen stimulation. All receptors come from a human donor in good health (CMV status not recorded). Some clones in this sample may be carry-over from other donors' samples.

This chain joins TRBV7-6 and TRBJ2-3; TRBD1 might be the D (5 bases). Per the germline V gene, CDR1 is SGHVS and CDR2 is FNYEAQ. CDR3 length: 17 amino acids. Trimming took off 1 base at V and 2 bases at J, with 16 bases between the two ends. CDR3 sequence: CASSLEFGHINTDTQYF. CDR3 DNA: TGTGCCAGCAGCTTAGAGTTCGGACATATTAACACAGATACGCAGTATTTT.

This clonotype occurred a few times. The rearrangement links TRBV12-3 or TRBV12-4 to TRBJ2-1; D assignment may be TRBD1 or TRBD2 (6 bases each). CDR3 length equals 16 residues. V was trimmed by 7 bases and J by 0 bases, leaving 16 bases between them. CDR3 protein: CASIERGVASYNEQFF. The CDR3 bases are TGTGCCAGCATCGAGAGGGGGGTTGCCTCCTACAATGAGCAGTTCTTC.

This clonotype came up many times. The chain joins TRBV7-8 to TRBJ2-3, with 9 bases matching TRBD2. J gave up 4 bases and V 2 bases, and 10 bases lay outside the gene matches. Germline CDR1 SGHVS, CDR2 FQNEAQ. This CDR3 contains 17 residues. Written as DNA, the CDR3 is TGTGCCAGCAGCTTAATCCCCGGGACTAGCAACGCAGATACGCAGTATTTT. Its translation: CASSLIPGTSNADTQYF. The complete variable domain, with remaining parts taken from reference TRBV7-8 and TRBJ2-3, reads GAGVSQSPRYKVAKRGQDVALRCDPISGHVSLFWYQQALGQGPEFLTYFQNEAQLDKSGLPSDRFFAERPEGSVSTLKIQRTQQEDSAVYLCASSLIPGTSNADTQYFGPGTRLTVL.

This clonotype was counted between two and nine times. The gene calls are TRBV19 and TRBJ2-7, with 9 nucleotides matching TRBD1. Germline V gene data show CDR1 as LNHDA and CDR2 as SQIVND (reference sequence). CDR3 size: 15 residues. V trimming: 5 bases; J trimming: 0 bases; junction bases outside the gene matches: 5. This CDR3 reads CASSAGTGNSYEQYF. In DNA, the CDR3 is TGTGCCAGTAGTGCCGGGACAGGGAACTCCTACGAGCAGTACTTC.

The chain couples TRBV12-3 or TRBV12-4 to TRBJ1-1; a weak D match, TRBD1 (5 bases). The V end was cut by 4 bases, the J end by 5 bases, with 14 bases between. This CDR3 contains 14 residues. The CDR3 nucleotides are TGTGCCAGCAGTTACTCAGGGTGGGGTACTGAAGCTTTCTTT. Its translation: CASSYSGWGTEAFF.

The genes are TRBV4-1 and TRBJ1-1; D call uncertain. Between the trimmed V and J ends, which lost 0 bases and 0 bases, there was a span of 8 bases. The length of the CDR3 is 15 residues. Germline V gene data show CDR1 as MGHRA and CDR2 as YSYEKL. CDR3 loop: CASSQDRGVNTEAFF. CDR3 coding DNA: TGCGCCAGCAGCCAAGATCGGGGTGTGAACACTGAAGCTTTCTTT.

There are many counts of this clonotype. This chain connects TRBV7-9 to TRBJ2-1; the D is unclear. V was pared by 2 bases and J by 8 bases, with 10 bases between. Germline assignment: CDR1 SEHNR and CDR2 FQNEAQ (reference sequence). The CDR3 consists of 13 residues. The CDR3 DNA follows: TGTGCCAGCAGCTTAAAAGGTAGTGATGAGCAGTTCTTC. This translates into CASSLKGSDEQFF.

A few counts support this clonotype. J is TRBJ2-2 and V is TRBV29-1, with D perhaps TRBD1 (5 bases). Germline V gives CDR1 SQVTM, CDR2 ANQGSEA. The CDR3 extends over 12 amino acids. Trimming removed 3 bases from V and 4 bases from J, with 6 bases in between. The CDR3: CSVDRATGELFF. In DNA form, the CDR3 reads TGCAGCGTTGACAGGGCCACCGGGGAGCTGTTTTTT.

This clonotype has a handful of counts. The chain employs TRBV4-3 and TRBJ2-7, with 10 bases identical to TRBD2. CDR3 length: 15 amino acids. The J segment lost 6 bases and the V segment lost 0 bases, leaving 5 bases of the junction unmatched. CDR1 LGHNA and CDR2 YSLEER come from the germline V gene. CDR3 DNA: TGCGCCAGCAGCCAAGATATCGGGACTAGCGCCGAGCAGTACGTC. Its protein product is CASSQDIGTSAEQYV.

In this sample, this clonotype turned up a few times. The CDR3 region is CASSYGTGPGKGAFF. The DNA for the CDR3 is TGTGCCAGCAGTTACGGGACAGGCCCGGGAAAGGGAGCTTTCTTT. The V and J genes are TRBV6-5 and TRBJ1-1, with 8 bases aligning to TRBD1. Germline-derived CDR1 and CDR2 are MNHEY and SVGAGI. The CDR3 extends over 15 amino acids. J lost 10 bases, V lost 2 bases, and 12 bases had no gene match.

This clonotype was seen only a few times. V usage is TRBV5-6 and J usage is TRBJ1-1, with 7 positions matching TRBD1. The germline CDR1 and CDR2 sequences are SGHDT and YYEEEE. The CDR3 sequence is 14 residues long. The V segment lost 0 bases and the J segment 7 bases; nucleotides outside the gene matches: 6. CDR3: CASSLETGSVEAFF. The CDR3 coding sequence is TGTGCCAGCAGCTTGGAGACAGGGAGTGTTGAAGCTTTCTTT.

V is TRBV6-2 or TRBV6-3 and J is TRBJ1-1; D perhaps matches TRBD1 (6 bases). The V and J ends lost 4 bases and 0 bases respectively, with 12 bases between them. Germline CDR1 and CDR2: MNHEY and SVGEGT. The CDR3 spans 15 residues. CDR3 residues: CASSSSGTMNTEAFF. For the CDR3, the DNA is TGTGCCAGCAGTTCATCCGGGACAATGAACACTGAAGCTTTCTTT.

This chain links TRBV7-9 with TRBJ1-6, with 9 bases that match TRBD1. J was trimmed by 7 bases and V by 6 bases; bases with no gene match: 7. The CDR3 is 15 amino acids. CDR1 is SEHNR and CDR2 is FQNEAQ in the germline V gene (reference sequence). The CDR3 nucleotides are TGTGCCAGCAGGCCTTCGGGACAGGGAAATTCACCCCTCCACTTT. Protein sequence: CASRPSGQGNSPLHF.

The chain combines TRBV24-1 with TRBJ2-1, with 8 nucleotides matching TRBD1. V lost 0 bases and J lost 2; bases outside the gene matches: 5. The germline gives CDR1 KGHDR, CDR2 SFDVKD. This CDR3 comprises 17 residues. CDR3 region: CATSDLGGTGPYNEQFF. DNA of the CDR3: TGTGCCACCAGTGATTTGGGGGGGACAGGCCCCTACAATGAGCAGTTCTTC.

V gene TRBV12-3 or TRBV12-4 combines with J gene TRBJ2-1; weak D call: TRBD1 (6 bases). This CDR3 has 14 amino acids. The V and J ends lost 6 bases and 7 bases respectively, with 16 bases between them. The CDR3 nucleotides are TGTGCCAGCAGCGACTACTCGAGGGGGAATGAGCAGTTCTTC. It is translated as CASSDYSRGNEQFF.

This sequence joins TRBV5-1 and TRBJ2-5; 7 nucleotides agree with TRBD2. Germline values: CDR1 SGHRS, CDR2 YFSETQ. Losses at the gene ends were 4 bases for V and 2 bases for J; bases not matched to a gene: 5. CDR3 length: 14 residues. The CDR3 loop is CASSGGTTQETQYF. DNA for the CDR3: TGCGCCAGCAGCGGTGGGACTACTCAAGAGACCCAGTACTTC.

This chain uses TRBV10-3 with TRBJ2-7; D not resolved. Germline assignment: CDR1 ENHRY and CDR2 SYGVKD. The V end lost 2 bases, the J end lost 3 bases, and 5 bases lay between the germline ends. The CDR3 loop spans 12 amino acids. Here the CDR3 reads CAISEESYEQYF. The CDR3 DNA follows: TGTGCCATCAGTGAGGAGAGCTACGAGCAGTACTTC.

This clonotype was detected a few times. The chain is built from TRBV6-5 and TRBJ2-7, with D possibly TRBD1 on 6 matching bases. Trimming took 5 bases from V and 2 from J, leaving 13 bases between them. This CDR3 contains 14 residues. CDR1 and CDR2 from the germline V gene are MNHEY and SVGAGI. CDR3 DNA: TGTGCCAGCAGTCACGACAGGTTAACCTACGAGCAGTACTTC. Residues: CASSHDRLTYEQYF.

This clonotype was detected a few times. The gene calls are TRBV6-6 and TRBJ1-2; D gene unclear. The CDR3 contains 20 residues. Looked up from germline, CDR1 is MNHNY and CDR2 is SVGAGI (reference sequence). Trimming shortened V by 2 bases and J by 3 bases, and 28 bases separated the two germline ends. CDR3 amino acids: CASSYPIYRDPRPFDYGYTF. CDR3 nucleotides: TGTGCCAGCAGTTACCCGATATACCGGGATCCGAGACCGTTTGACTATGGCTACACCTTC.

At least ten counts were recorded for this clonotype. A much larger clonotype is one base distant, so this may be a read error. The rearrangement links TRBV7-9 to TRBJ2-1, with a tentative D call TRBD2 (6 bases). Per the germline V gene, CDR1 is SEHNR and CDR2 is FQNEAQ (reference sequence). This CDR3 contains 15 residues. Trimming took off 3 bases at V and 0 bases at J, with 9 bases between the two ends. The chain's CDR3 is CASSFAGSSYNEQFF. The CDR3 nucleotides are TGTGCCAGCAGCTTTGCGGGGAGCTCCTACAATGAGCAGTTCTTC.

This sequence joins TRBV7-9 and TRBJ2-7; 7 nucleotides align to TRBD2. Germline CDR1 reads SEHNR; CDR2 reads FQNEAQ (reference sequence). V was pared by 1 base and J by 1 base, with 4 bases of the junction left unmatched. This CDR3 region has 15 residues. CDR3 in amino acids: CASSLVGGGSYEQYF. CDR3 nucleotides: TGTGCCAGCAGCTTAGTTGGGGGAGGGTCCTACGAGCAGTACTTC. Full variable domain (rest looked up from reference TRBV7-9 and TRBJ2-7): DTGVSQNPRHKITKRGQNVTFRCDPISEHNRLYWYRQTLGQGPEFLTYFQNEAQLEKSRLLSDRFSAERPKGSFSTLEIQRTEQGDSAMYLCASSLVGGGSYEQYFGPGTRLTVT.

This rearrangement joins TRBV20-1 to TRBJ2-7, with 7 positions matching TRBD1. Trimming took 5 bases from V and 2 from J; bases not matched to a gene: 9. Germline lookup yields CDR1 DFQATT and CDR2 SNEGSKA (reference sequence). The CDR3 has 14 amino acids. The DNA of the CDR3 is TGCAGTGCTTTTCGACAGGGTGGGCCCTACGAGCAGTACTTC. It encodes CSAFRQGGPYEQYF.